These 30 T cell receptor beta chains were all obtained from the same sample, sequenced in a study of T cells after yellow fever vaccination. MiXCR was run by TCRdb on the 5' RACE reads, yielding one entry per CDR3 protein. The profile shows some 350,000 distinct CDR3 sequences, 7.5% to 9% of them singletons. Here the sequenced sample was PBMCs, taken on the day of the first yellow fever vaccination. The source of these receptors is a man aged 18 to 29 who received the YFV17D yellow fever vaccine.

This clonotype showed up many times. The V and J genes are TRBV10-2 and TRBJ2-5; unclear D gene. Germline CDR1 WSHSY, CDR2 SAAADI. V lost 4 bases, J lost 5 bases, and 11 bases lay in between. The CDR3 is 13 residues long. The CDR3, as DNA: TGCGCCAGCAGTGGCCGCGGTGGCGAGACCCAGTACTTC. Its protein is CASSGRGGETQYF.

The V call is TRBV5-1, the J call TRBJ2-5; perhaps TRBD2 as D (5 bases). CDR1 SGHRS and CDR2 YFSETQ come from the germline V gene. The CDR3 covers 16 residues. V was cut by 4 bases and J by 1 base, with 17 bases left in between. The CDR3 loop is CASSPLPKAGQETQYF. The CDR3 DNA follows: TGCGCCAGCAGCCCCCTCCCTAAGGCGGGCCAAGAGACCCAGTACTTC. Full variable domain (rest looked up from reference TRBV5-1 and TRBJ2-5): KAGVTQTPRYLIKTRGQQVTLSCSPISGHRSVSWYQQTPGQGLQFLFEYFSETQRNKGNFPGRFSGRQFSNSRSEMNVSTLELGDSALYLCASSPLPKAGQETQYFGPGTRLLVL.

This clonotype was observed at least ten times. The chain recombines TRBV5-1 with TRBJ2-1; possibly TRBD1 or TRBD2 for D (5 bases each). The germline gives CDR1 SGHRS, CDR2 YFSETQ. The CDR3 is 14 amino acids. Deletions cut 0 bases from V and 9 bases from J, with 13 bases between. CDR3 residues: CASSLASRGGEQFF. The CDR3 coding sequence is TGCGCCAGCAGCTTGGCGTCCCGTGGGGGTGAGCAGTTCTTC. Supplemented by reference TRBV5-1 and TRBJ2-1, the full variable domain reads KAGVTQTPRYLIKTRGQQVTLSCSPISGHRSVSWYQQTPGQGLQFLFEYFSETQRNKGNFPGRFSGRQFSNSRSEMNVSTLELGDSALYLCASSLASRGGEQFFGPGTRLTVL.

This clonotype was counted between two and nine times. The chain is built from TRBV3-1 and TRBJ2-1; D may correspond to TRBD1 or TRBD2 (5 bases each). The CDR3 sequence is 16 residues long. V was clipped by 3 bases and J by 0 bases, with 12 bases between them. Germline V gives CDR1 LGHDT, CDR2 YNNKEL (reference sequence). The CDR3 loop is CASSHAGTGSYNEQFF. CDR3 nucleotide sequence: TGTGCCAGCAGCCACGCCGGGACGGGCTCCTACAATGAGCAGTTCTTC.

A few counts support this clonotype. This chain links TRBV19 with TRBJ1-6; no firm D call. Trimming removed 4 bases from V and 7 bases from J, with 14 bases in between. This CDR3 spans 15 amino acids. Germline V gene lookup returns CDR1 LNHDA and CDR2 SQIVND (reference sequence). As DNA, the CDR3 is TGTGCCAGTAGTACGGGGATGCACCCCAATTCACCCCTCCACTTT. Translating it yields CASSTGMHPNSPLHF.

The J gene is TRBJ2-1, the V gene TRBV18; 7 bases match TRBD1. This CDR3 contains 17 residues. Per the germline V gene, CDR1 is KGHSH and CDR2 is LQKENI. The J segment lost 0 bases and the V segment lost 5 bases, leaving 10 bases of the junction unmatched. This CDR3 reads CASSANPGQSSYNEQFF. Written as DNA, the CDR3 is TGTGCCAGCTCAGCTAACCCGGGACAGAGCTCCTACAATGAGCAGTTCTTC.

This clonotype has a handful of counts. This chain connects TRBV21-1 to TRBJ1-2; the DNA was not compared with TRBD1, the D call given in the table. TRBV21-1 is assigned pseudogene status. This CDR3 is 16 amino acids long. As DNA, the CDR3 is TGTGCCAGCAGCAAAGTGGGGCCGGACAGGGGACGTGGCTACACCTTC. It is translated as CASSKVGPDRGRGYTF.

This clonotype has a handful of counts. V and J are TRBV29-1 and TRBJ1-5, with TRBD1 matching 12 bases. Germline lookup yields CDR1 SQVTM and CDR2 ANQGSEA. The V gene end was trimmed by 4 bases and the J gene end by 6 bases; junction bases not matched to a gene: 1. This CDR3 has 13 amino acids. The CDR3 protein is CSVVGQGAQPQHF. The CDR3 DNA reads TGCAGCGTTGTGGGACAGGGGGCTCAGCCCCAGCATTTT.

V gene TRBV15 combines with J gene TRBJ2-2, with a tentative D call TRBD1 (6 bases). Germline loops: CDR1 LNHNV, CDR2 YYDKDF (reference sequence). Trimming removed 2 bases at V and 5 bases at J, with 9 bases between. The CDR3 is made up of 14 amino acids. The CDR3 DNA sequence: TGTGCCACCAGCAGATCACAGGGAACCGGGGAGCTGTTTTTT. This codes for CATSRSQGTGELFF.

The chain joins TRBV5-6 to TRBJ1-1; 7 positions agree with TRBD1. Germline V lookup: CDR1 SGHDT, CDR2 YYEEEE. V trimming: 2 bases; J trimming: 5 bases; junction bases outside the gene matches: 6. This CDR3 comprises 14 residues. The DNA of the CDR3 is TGTGCCAGCAGCTTCCCGACAGGGAGGACTGAAGCTTTCTTT. Its protein is CASSFPTGRTEAFF.

In its sample, this clonotype was seen a few times. The chain uses TRBV28 and TRBJ2-3; D remains ambiguous. The CDR3 is 14 residues long. V was shortened by 3 bases and J by 6 bases, with 13 bases between the two germline ends. Looked up from germline, CDR1 is MDHEN and CDR2 is SYDVKM. The CDR3 region has the DNA TGTGCCAGCAGTTTCGTCGGCGAGCAGGATACGCAGTATTTT. Its protein is CASSFVGEQDTQYF. Full variable domain (missing parts from reference TRBV28 and TRBJ2-3): DVKVTQSSRYLVKRTGEKVFLECVQDMDHENMFWYRQDPGLGLRLIYFSYDVKMKEKGDIPEGYSVSREKKERFSLILESASTNQTSMYLCASSFVGEQDTQYFGPGTRLTVL.

The CDR3 here is CSARDRGTGELFF. The CDR3 DNA follows: TGCAGTGCTAGGGACCGGGGGACCGGGGAGCTGTTTTTT. The rearrangement joins TRBV20-1 to TRBJ2-2; the D gene is possibly TRBD2 (6 bases). V was pared by 3 bases and J by 5 bases, with 10 bases between. Looked up from germline, CDR1 is DFQATT and CDR2 is SNEGSKA (reference sequence). The CDR3 covers 13 residues.

As concerns this clonotype: At one end the junction does not follow the germline gene, possibly because of a read error. This sequence joins TRBV4-1 and TRBJ2-3, with D possibly being TRBD1 (6 bases). Germline V gene lookup returns CDR1 MGHRA and CDR2 YSYEKL. CDR3 length: 13 amino acids. This CDR3 is CARGPEGGDTQYF. CDR3 bases: TGTGCCAGGGGCCCCGAGGGTGGGGATACGCAGTATTTT.

The V call is TRBV7-9, the J call TRBJ2-5; TRBD2 might be the D (6 bases). Per germline, CDR1 SEHNR and CDR2 FQNEAQ (reference sequence). The CDR3 length is 15 residues. V was trimmed by 0 bases and J by 1 base, leaving 9 bases between them. The chain's CDR3 is CASSLALALQETQYF. The CDR3 nucleotides are TGTGCCAGCAGCTTAGCACTAGCACTCCAAGAGACCCAGTACTTC.

V gene TRBV24-1 combines with J gene TRBJ2-6; tentative D call: TRBD2 (6 bases). The germline V and J ends were trimmed by 7 bases and 0 bases, with 15 bases remaining between them. Germline V gene data show CDR1 as KGHDR and CDR2 as SFDVKD. This CDR3 region has 17 residues. The CDR3 nucleotides read TGTGCCACCAGCGGAGGGCCTTTAGCCTCTGGGGCCAACGTCCTGACTTTC. Its protein is CATSGGPLASGANVLTF.

This clonotype has ten or more counts. The chain carries TRBV10-3 and TRBJ1-1; D is unresolved. The V end was cut by 6 bases, the J end by 2 bases, with 13 bases between. Germline CDR1 and CDR2: ENHRY and SYGVKD. The CDR3 contains 14 residues. CDR3 DNA sequence: TGTGCCATCAGCCCGGGCCTCAAAAACACTGAAGCTTTCTTT. The encoded protein is CAISPGLKNTEAFF.

The chain recombines TRBV6-1 with TRBJ2-2, with TRBD2 as a possible D gene (5 bases). CDR1 is MNHNS and CDR2 is SASEGT in the germline V gene. The CDR3 is made up of 15 amino acids. Trimming removed 5 bases from V and 5 bases from J, with 15 bases in between. The CDR3 DNA sequence: TGTGCCAGCAGTACCCCCCTGGGGAGAACCGGGGAGCTGTTTTTT. Encoded protein: CASSTPLGRTGELFF.

The chain combines TRBV11-2 with TRBJ2-3; D uncertain. The germline V and J ends were trimmed by 3 bases and 2 bases, with 18 bases remaining between them. This CDR3 has 17 residues. Germline CDR1 and CDR2: SGHAT and FQNNGV. The DNA for the CDR3 is TGTGCCAGCAGCTTTGTGGGAAAAACGGCCTACACAGATACGCAGTATTTT. Its protein is CASSFVGKTAYTDTQYF.

The chain combines TRBV11-2 with TRBJ2-1, with TRBD2 identical over 13 bases. The germline gives CDR1 SGHAT, CDR2 FQNNGV. The V and J ends lost 5 bases and 7 bases, in that order; junction bases with no gene match: 14. This CDR3 contains 18 residues. The CDR3 loop is CASSPREPLAGGRNEQFF. CDR3 DNA: TGTGCCAGCAGCCCGAGGGAACCACTAGCGGGGGGGCGTAATGAGCAGTTCTTC.

The rearrangement joins TRBV27 to TRBJ2-5; D is undetermined. CDR1 is MNHEY, CDR2 SMNVEV, per germline (reference sequence). The CDR3 extends over 11 amino acids. The germline V and J ends were trimmed by 8 bases and 10 bases, with 14 bases remaining between them. The CDR3: CASSDWVDQYF. The CDR3 region has the DNA TGTGCCAGCTCCGACTGGGTGGACCAGTACTTC.

This clonotype was found many times. The chain carries TRBV5-6 and TRBJ2-3, with 8 bases matching TRBD2. The junction had 6 bases not matched to a gene; V was cut back by 3 bases and J by 3 bases. The CDR3 is 15 amino acids. From germline, CDR1 is SGHDT and CDR2 YYEEEE. The CDR3 here is CASSSRGGSTDTQYF. The CDR3 DNA follows: TGTGCCAGCAGCTCTCGGGGGGGCTCGACAGATACGCAGTATTTT.

The chain employs TRBV19 and TRBJ2-3; D gene unclear. This CDR3 is built from 14 residues. Trimming left V 0 bases short and J 0 bases short, with 4 bases between. CDR1 is LNHDA and CDR2 is SQIVND in the germline V gene (reference sequence). The CDR3 bases are TGTGCCAGTAGTATAGAAACTAGCACAGATACGCAGTATTTT. This translates into CASSIETSTDTQYF.

This clonotype was counted between two and nine times. The rearrangement uses TRBV6-2 or TRBV6-3 and TRBJ2-5; D call uncertain. Germline V gene data show CDR1 as MNHEY and CDR2 as SVGEGT. The CDR3 runs to 12 residues. V lost 8 bases, J lost 5 bases, and 12 bases lay in between. The CDR3 protein is CASAASEETQYF. In DNA form, the CDR3 reads TGTGCCAGCGCCGCATCGGAGGAGACCCAGTACTTC.

This clonotype was seen a few times. This chain joins TRBV27 and TRBJ2-7, with D uncertain. Per the germline V gene, CDR1 is MNHEY and CDR2 is SMNVEV (reference sequence). V was shortened by 4 bases and J by 0 bases, with 4 bases between the two germline ends. The CDR3 sequence is 12 residues long. CDR3 nucleotide sequence: TGTGCCAGCAGTTCCGTCTCCTACGAGCAGTACTTC. It yields the protein CASSSVSYEQYF.

The chain links TRBV30 to TRBJ1-6; 7 nucleotides align to TRBD1. The V gene's germline CDR1 is GTSNPN and CDR2 SVGIG (reference sequence). The J segment lost 11 bases and the V segment lost 4 bases, leaving 11 bases of the junction unmatched. The CDR3 totals 14 residues. CDR3 amino acids: CAWNTGTEGTPLHF. The DNA of the CDR3 is TGTGCCTGGAATACCGGGACAGAGGGAACACCCCTCCACTTT.

This clonotype was observed at least ten times. The rearrangement joins TRBV11-2 to TRBJ1-4, with a possible D match to TRBD1 (5 bases). This CDR3 is 14 amino acids long. V lost 5 bases, J lost 7 bases, and 14 bases lay in between. Germline CDR1 SGHAT, CDR2 FQNNGV. CDR3 region: CASSQQEFSEKLFF. In nucleotides, the CDR3 is TGTGCCAGCAGCCAACAGGAATTTAGTGAAAAACTGTTTTTT.

This clonotype appeared many times. The genes are TRBV3-1 and TRBJ2-5; D not resolved. The CDR3 has 14 amino acids. Germline lookup yields CDR1 LGHDT and CDR2 YNNKEL (reference sequence). Trimming shortened V by 4 bases and J by 5 bases, and 14 bases separated the two germline ends. The CDR3 DNA reads TGTGCCAGCAGCCGCCGACTGGTTAGTGAGACCCAGTACTTC. Translating gives CASSRRLVSETQYF.

The sample holds a few counts of this clonotype. The V gene is TRBV18, the J gene TRBJ2-3, with D possibly matching TRBD1 (5 bases). Germline CDR1 is KGHSH and CDR2 is LQKENI. CDR3 length equals 16 residues. Deletions cut 6 bases from V and 0 bases from J, with 16 bases between. Here the CDR3 DNA reads TGTGCCAGCTCCCCCGTGGTAGCAGGGAGCACAGATACGCAGTATTTT. Residues: CASSPVVAGSTDTQYF.

This clonotype has just a few counts. The chain links TRBV6-5 to TRBJ2-3; D uncertain. V was shortened by 7 bases and J by 13 bases, with 18 bases between the two germline ends. The CDR3 length is 12 residues. The germline V gene encodes CDR1 MNHEY and CDR2 SVGAGI. CDR3 in DNA: TGTGCCAGCACCCCCTGCGGATTGGCGAAGTATTTT. Translating gives CASTPCGLAKYF.

This clonotype has at least ten counts. The genes are TRBV12-3 or TRBV12-4 and TRBJ2-1, with TRBD1 matching over 7 bases. Germline trimming cut 6 bases from V and 9 bases from J; bases unmatched to any gene: 5. This CDR3 is built from 12 residues. CDR3 region: CASRDRVAEQFF. The CDR3 DNA is TGTGCCAGCAGAGACAGGGTTGCTGAGCAGTTCTTC.